This T cell receptor (beta chain) was sequenced during a study of low-dose radiotherapy and immunotherapy resistance in tumors. Study-level information: Cohort 2, a group dosed every two weeks at 1 Gy per fraction, received 13 Gy in total over 26 weeks. Patients were given intravenous nivolumab 240 mg every two weeks plus ipilimumab 1 mg/kg every six weeks. Intravenous cyclophosphamide 200 mg/m2 was given every two weeks, one day before radiation and immunotherapy.

Primers used for first-strand cDNA, a TRAV- and TRBV-specific set, covered both alpha and beta chains. With a V-primer adapter and a constant-region primer, TCRs were amplified for 20 to 25 PCR cycles. MiXCR, run by TCRdb on the reads, gives a single entry per CDR3 protein. The sample includes 54,000 or so distinct CDR3 sequences, 20% to 25% of them seen just once. Time point of the sample: before trial treatment. Administered to the donors were nivolumab, ipilimumab, aspirin, low-dose cyclophosphamide and low-dose radiotherapy. This CDR3 comprises 14 residues. From germline, CDR1 is MDHEN and CDR2 SYDVKM. V lost 6 bases to trimming and J lost 5 bases; unmatched junction nucleotides: 5. This clonotype was observed a few times.

This clonotype originated in a male donor with prostate cancer. The chain uses TRBV28 and TRBJ2-1; 9 bases agree with TRBD2. The material was PBMCs, obtained before treatment. The DNA of the CDR3 is TGTGCCAGCAGCGCCGGGACTAGCAACAATGAGCAGTTCTTC. As protein: CASSAGTSNNEQFF.